Below, one T cell receptor (beta chain) is given with its context. The antigen is undetermined. The CDR3 runs to 13 residues. CDR1 MNHEY and CDR2 SMNVEV come from the germline V gene (reference sequence). V shed 6 bases, J shed 3 bases, and the junction held 1 base outside the gene matches. This sample is drawn from a study of T cell responses to AZD1222 COVID-19 vaccine. Findings and caveats of the study: Clonal diversity was possibly underestimated, and white British individuals and females predominated among donors.

The protocol was immunoSEQ multiplex PCR, while the TCRdb copy is restricted to in-frame clones and leaves out a portion. The sample holds about 180,000 clones, about 87% seen once. The receptor was isolated from an adult who received the MenACWY meningococcal vaccine as a control. The material sequenced was peripheral blood, taken 28 days after the second dose of the MenACWY control vaccine. The V gene is TRBV27, the J gene TRBJ2-7, with 11 bases aligning to TRBD2. The CDR3 here is CASRGTSGYEQYF. In DNA form, the CDR3 reads TGTGCCAGCAGAGGGACTAGCGGCTACGAGCAGTACTTC.